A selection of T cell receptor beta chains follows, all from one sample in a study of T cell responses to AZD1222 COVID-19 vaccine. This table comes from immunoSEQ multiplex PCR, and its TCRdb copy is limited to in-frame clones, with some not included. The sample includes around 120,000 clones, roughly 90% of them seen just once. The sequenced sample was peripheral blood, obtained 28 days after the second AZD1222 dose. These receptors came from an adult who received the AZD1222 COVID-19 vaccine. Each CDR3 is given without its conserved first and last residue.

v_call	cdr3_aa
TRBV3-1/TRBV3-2	ASALTSQLSYNEQF
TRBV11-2	ASSFPGQGIQAF
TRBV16	ASSQISIWVADTQY
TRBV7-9	ASSKTSTPYEQY
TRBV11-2	ASSLFDRVIETQY
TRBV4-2	ASSQVGRNTEAF
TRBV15	AIKRGGGSWNEQF
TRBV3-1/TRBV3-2	ASSHPPLGQGDTGELF
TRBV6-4	ASRKAGNTDTQY
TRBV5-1	ASSLMGIAGNTIY